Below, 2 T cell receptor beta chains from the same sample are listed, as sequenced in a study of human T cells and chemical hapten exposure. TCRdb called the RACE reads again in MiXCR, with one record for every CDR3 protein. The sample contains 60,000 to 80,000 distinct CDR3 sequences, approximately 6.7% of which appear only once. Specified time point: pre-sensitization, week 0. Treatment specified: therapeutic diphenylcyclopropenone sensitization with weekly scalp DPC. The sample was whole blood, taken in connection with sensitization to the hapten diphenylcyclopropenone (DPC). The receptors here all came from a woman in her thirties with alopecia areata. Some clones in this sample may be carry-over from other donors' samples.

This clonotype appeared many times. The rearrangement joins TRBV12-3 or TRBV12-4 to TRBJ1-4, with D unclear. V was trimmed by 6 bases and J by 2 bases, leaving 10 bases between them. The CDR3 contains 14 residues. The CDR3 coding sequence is TGTGCCAGCAGCCGACCCCCCACTAATGAAAAACTGTTTTTT. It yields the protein CASSRPPTNEKLFF.

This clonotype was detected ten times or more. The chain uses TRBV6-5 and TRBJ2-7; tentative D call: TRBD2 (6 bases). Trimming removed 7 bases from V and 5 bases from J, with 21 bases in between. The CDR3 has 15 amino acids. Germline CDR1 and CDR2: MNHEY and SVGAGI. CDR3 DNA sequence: TGTGCCAGCATTGGCTTGAGAGGCGGGAACAACGAGCAGTACTTC. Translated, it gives CASIGLRGGNNEQYF.